Shown below are 2 T cell receptor beta chains from a single sample sequenced in a study of blood T cell repertoires in COVID-19. Profiled with immunoSEQ multiplex PCR; TCRdb holds only in-frame clones, not every one. The profile covers about 55,000 clones, with around four fifths appearing a single time and roughly 13% taken by the ten largest. Material: peripheral blood. The receptor set was obtained from a woman in her seventies with acute or convalescent COVID-19.

This clone has just a few counts. The chain links TRBV6-5 to TRBJ1-3; maybe TRBD1 (6 bases). There are 14 residues in the CDR3. Germline V gene sequence: CDR1 MNHEY, CDR2 SVGAGI. Trimming cost V 9 bases and J 2 bases, with 14 bases left between them. As DNA, the CDR3 is TGTGCCAGACCCGGGGGGGGGCCTGGAAACACCATATATTTT. Translation gives CARPGGGPGNTIYF.

The chain carries TRBV6-5 and TRBJ1-2; TRBD1 matches at 7 bases. The CDR3 runs to 15 residues. V gave up 6 bases and J gave up 0 bases; unmatched junction bases: 7. Germline assignment: CDR1 MNHEY and CDR2 SVGAGI. The CDR3 nucleotides read TGTGCCAGCAGACGAACCGGGACAGCTAACTATGGCTACACCTTC. Its translation is CASRRTGTANYGYTF.